These 9 T cell receptor beta chains were all obtained from the same sample, sequenced in a study of a mutant IDH1 vaccine in newly diagnosed glioma. The protocol was immunoSEQ multiplex PCR, while the TCRdb copy is restricted to in-frame clones and leaves out a portion. The repertoire holds some 22,000 clones, roughly 92% seen once, with about 9.2% in the top ten. Indicated time point: baseline, week 1 (first vaccination visit). The treatment: pre-vaccination baseline after standard-of-care therapy. The input for sequencing was PBMCs, taken from a glioma patient treated with radiotherapy, temozolomide or both. Receptors originate from a man between 25 and 39 years old with glioma.

This clone showed up just once. The chain combines TRBV9 with TRBJ2-7, with 10 bases that match TRBD2. Germline lookup yields CDR1 SGDLS and CDR2 YYNGEE. V lost 4 bases, J lost 3 bases, and 7 bases stayed unmatched. This CDR3 is 15 amino acids long. For the CDR3, the DNA is TGTGCCAGCAGCTTCGGGACTAGCGCCTTCTACGAGCAGTACTTC. Its protein product is CASSFGTSAFYEQYF.

This chain uses TRBV18 with TRBJ2-2, with a weak D call TRBD1 (6 bases). From germline, CDR1 is KGHSH and CDR2 LQKENI. V lost 8 bases, J lost 4 bases, and 17 bases lay in between. The CDR3 runs to 15 residues. The CDR3 DNA sequence: TGTGCCAGCGAGAATACAGGGCAGGGCACCGGGGAGCTGTTTTTT. It encodes CASENTGQGTGELFF.

The V gene is TRBV4-1, the J gene TRBJ1-5; D is possibly TRBD1 (5 bases). Germline V lookup: CDR1 MGHRA, CDR2 YSYEKL. The CDR3 has 15 residues. V was clipped by 3 bases and J by 3 bases, with 12 bases between them. CDR3 sequence (DNA): TGCGCCAGCAGCCAGGCAGGGCACGACAATCAGCCCCAGCATTTT. This codes for CASSQAGHDNQPQHF.

The chain joins TRBV19 to TRBJ2-2; 9 bases align to TRBD1. In germline, CDR1 is LNHDA, CDR2 SQIVND (reference sequence). The CDR3 is 15 residues long. Trimming removed 3 bases from V and 6 bases from J; junction bases left unmatched: 5. The CDR3 sequence is CASSIRTGVPGELFF. In nucleotides, the CDR3 is TGTGCCAGTAGTATCCGGACAGGGGTCCCCGGGGAGCTGTTTTTT.

This sequence joins TRBV6-1 and TRBJ2-7; D is ambiguous. Germline V gives CDR1 MNHNS, CDR2 SASEGT. The V end was cut by 2 bases, the J end by 3 bases, with 5 bases between. The CDR3 is made up of 12 amino acids. CDR3 in amino acids: CASSEPFYEQYF. Written as DNA, the CDR3 is TGTGCCAGCAGTGAACCTTTCTACGAGCAGTACTTC.

The chain has TRBV19 and TRBJ1-5, with no clear D. This CDR3 comprises 13 residues. V was pared by 4 bases and J by 8 bases, with 12 bases between. CDR1 and CDR2 from the germline V gene are LNHDA and SQIVND (reference sequence). In DNA form, the CDR3 reads TGTGCCAGTAGTAGGGTCCCGGAAGAGCCCCAGCATTTT. As protein: CASSRVPEEPQHF. The variable domain in full, with the rest retrieved from reference TRBV19 and TRBJ1-5, is DGGITQSPKYLFRKEGQNVTLSCEQNLNHDAMYWYRQDPGQGLRLIYYSQIVNDFQKGDIAEGYSVSREKKESFPLTVTSAQKNPTAFYLCASSRVPEEPQHFGDGTRLSIL.

The J gene is TRBJ1-2, the V gene TRBV19; 12 bases align to TRBD1. Per germline, CDR1 LNHDA and CDR2 SQIVND (reference sequence). J gave up 4 bases and V 7 bases, and 13 bases lay outside the gene matches. This CDR3 comprises 17 residues. The CDR3 DNA is TGTGCCAGTACCTCGATCCGGGACAGGGGGCAAAGCTATGGCTACACCTTC. Its translation is CASTSIRDRGQSYGYTF.

The chain employs TRBV18 and TRBJ1-2; 8 bases match TRBD1. This CDR3 contains 13 residues. Trimming cost V 3 bases and J 11 bases; bases outside gene matches: 8. Germline V lookup: CDR1 KGHSH, CDR2 LQKENI. The CDR3 sequence is CASSPLPGQEYTF. In DNA form, the CDR3 reads TGTGCCAGCTCACCCTTACCGGGACAGGAATACACCTTC.

This sequence joins TRBV27 and TRBJ2-7; D is possibly TRBD1 or TRBD2 (5 bases each). Germline V lookup: CDR1 MNHEY, CDR2 SMNVEV (reference sequence). There are 15 residues in the CDR3. Trimming stripped 4 bases from V and 1 base from J, with 14 bases between. CDR3 loop: CASSSTGTGSYEQYF. Written as DNA, the CDR3 is TGTGCCAGCAGTTCCACCGGGACCGGGTCCTACGAGCAGTACTTC.